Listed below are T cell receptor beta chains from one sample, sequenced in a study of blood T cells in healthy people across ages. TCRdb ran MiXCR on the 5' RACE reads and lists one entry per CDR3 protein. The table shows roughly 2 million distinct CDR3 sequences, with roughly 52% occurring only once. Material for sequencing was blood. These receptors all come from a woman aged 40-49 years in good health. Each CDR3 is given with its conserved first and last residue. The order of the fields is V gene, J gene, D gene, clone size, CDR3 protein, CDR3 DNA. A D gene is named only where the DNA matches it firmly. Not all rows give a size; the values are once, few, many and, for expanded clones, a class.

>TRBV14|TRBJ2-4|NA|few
CASSQETARANIQYF
TGTGCCAGCAGCCAAGAAACGGCAAGGGCAAACATTCAGTACTTC
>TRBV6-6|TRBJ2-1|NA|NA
CASSEVGVGYNEQFF
TGTGCCAGCAGTGAGGTGGGGGTGGGCTACAATGAGCAGTTCTTC
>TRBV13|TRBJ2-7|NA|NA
CASRAEGARDYEQYF
TGTGCCAGCAGGGCCGAGGGGGCGCGGGACTACGAGCAGTACTTC
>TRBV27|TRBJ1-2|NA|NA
CASSLVRGHANGYTF
TGTGCCAGCAGTTTAGTTAGGGGTCATGCTAATGGCTACACCTTC
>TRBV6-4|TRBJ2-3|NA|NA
CASSDSGEWDTQYF
TGTGCCAGCAGTGACTCAGGCGAGTGGGATACGCAGTATTTT
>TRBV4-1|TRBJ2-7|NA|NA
CASSQFLGGDFDEQYF
TGCGCCAGCAGCCAATTTCTCGGGGGTGACTTCGACGAGCAGTACTTC
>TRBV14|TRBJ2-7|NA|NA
CASSQGLLTGPYEQYF
TGTGCCAGCAGCCAAGGGTTATTGACAGGTCCCTACGAGCAGTACTTC
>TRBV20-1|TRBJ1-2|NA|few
CSALLAQGRIGGYTF
TGCAGTGCTTTACTAGCTCAGGGCCGCATCGGGGGCTACACCTTC
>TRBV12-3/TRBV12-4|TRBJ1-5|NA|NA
CASSLRQHSNQPQHF
TGTGCCAGCAGTCTTAGACAGCATAGCAATCAGCCCCAGCATTTT
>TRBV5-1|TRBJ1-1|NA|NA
CARSPDTGMNTEAFF
TGCGCCCGCAGCCCTGACACAGGGATGAACACTGAAGCTTTCTTT
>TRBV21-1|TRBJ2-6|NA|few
CASSNEGESSGANVLTF
TGTGCCAGCAGCAATGAGGGGGAGAGCTCTGGGGCCAACGTCCTGACTTTC
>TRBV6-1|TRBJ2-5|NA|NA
CASRRGMGSGEETQYF
TGTGCCAGCAGACGCGGGATGGGGTCAGGGGAAGAGACCCAGTACTTC
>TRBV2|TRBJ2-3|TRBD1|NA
CATRQGTSRDTQYF
TGTGCCACTAGACAGGGAACATCTAGGGATACGCAGTATTTT
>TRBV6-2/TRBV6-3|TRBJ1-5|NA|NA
CASSYEGRSNQPQHF
TGTGCCAGCAGTTACGAAGGACGAAGCAATCAGCCCCAGCATTTT
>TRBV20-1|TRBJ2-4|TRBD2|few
CSARGVLEGTAKNIQYF
TGCAGTGCTCGGGGGGTACTAGAAGGGACGGCCAAAAACATTCAGTACTTC
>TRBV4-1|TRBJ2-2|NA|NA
CASSPLGRVNTGELFF
TGCGCCAGCAGCCCTCTTGGGCGGGTGAACACCGGGGAGCTGTTTTTT
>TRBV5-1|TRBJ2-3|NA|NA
CASSLVRGRGRSSTDTQYF
TGCGCCAGCAGCTTGGTCCGGGGCAGGGGCAGATCTAGCACAGATACGCAGTATTTT
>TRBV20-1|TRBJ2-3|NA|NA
CSTGGGTDTQYF
TGCAGTACCGGAGGGGGTACAGATACGCAGTATTTT
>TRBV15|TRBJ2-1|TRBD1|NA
CATSIALGQSYNEQFF
TGTGCCACCAGTATTGCGCTGGGACAGTCCTACAATGAGCAGTTCTTC